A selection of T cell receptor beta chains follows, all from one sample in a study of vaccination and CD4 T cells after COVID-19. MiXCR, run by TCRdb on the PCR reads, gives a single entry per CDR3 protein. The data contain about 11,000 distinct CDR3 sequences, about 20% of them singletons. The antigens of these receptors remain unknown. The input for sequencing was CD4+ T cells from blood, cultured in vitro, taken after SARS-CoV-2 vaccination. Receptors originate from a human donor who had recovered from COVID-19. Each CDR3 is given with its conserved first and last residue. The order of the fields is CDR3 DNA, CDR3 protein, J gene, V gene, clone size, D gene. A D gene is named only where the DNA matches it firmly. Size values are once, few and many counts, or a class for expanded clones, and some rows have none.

cdr3_nt: TGCGCCAGCAGCGGCTCACAGGGGGCGAACACTGAAGCTTTCTTT; cdr3_aa: CASSGSQGANTEAFF; j_call: TRBJ1-1; v_call: TRBV5-1; clone_size: .; d_call: TRBD1
cdr3_nt: TGTGCCAGCAGCTTAACAGGCCGGGCCACTGAAGCTTTCTTT; cdr3_aa: CASSLTGRATEAFF; j_call: TRBJ1-1; v_call: TRBV7-3; clone_size: .; d_call: .
cdr3_nt: TGCAGTGCTGGAACAGGTCTCTCTGGAAACACCATATATTTT; cdr3_aa: CSAGTGLSGNTIYF; j_call: TRBJ1-3; v_call: TRBV20-1; clone_size: .; d_call: .
cdr3_nt: TGCAGTGCTAGAGATACAGGGAACCTAGCCAAAAACATTCAGTACTTC; cdr3_aa: CSARDTGNLAKNIQYF; j_call: TRBJ2-4; v_call: TRBV20-1; clone_size: few; d_call: .
cdr3_nt: TGTGCCAGTAGTAAAACAGGGGGCCCCTCCTACAATGAGCAGTTCTTC; cdr3_aa: CASSKTGGPSYNEQFF; j_call: TRBJ2-1; v_call: TRBV19; clone_size: .; d_call: TRBD1
cdr3_nt: TGTGCCAGCAGTTTCGAGGGGGGGTCTGAAGCTTTCTTT; cdr3_aa: CASSFEGGSEAFF; j_call: TRBJ1-1; v_call: TRBV6-5; clone_size: few; d_call: .
cdr3_nt: TGTGCCAGCAGCTTAGCCCTGGGTCAGGGGGGGGGTACGCAGTATTTT; cdr3_aa: CASSLALGQGGGTQYF; j_call: TRBJ2-3; v_call: TRBV7-2; clone_size: .; d_call: .
cdr3_nt: TGTGCCAGCAGCTTATTTTATGGGTCGAGCAATCAGCCCCAGCATTTT; cdr3_aa: CASSLFYGSSNQPQHF; j_call: TRBJ1-5; v_call: TRBV7-2; clone_size: medium-sized; d_call: .
cdr3_nt: TGTGCCATCAGATGGACAGACACCGAGCTGACGGAAGCTTTCTTT; cdr3_aa: CAIRWTDTELTEAFF; j_call: TRBJ1-1; v_call: TRBV10-3; clone_size: .; d_call: .
cdr3_nt: TGTGCCAGCAGCTTCTCCTACGAGCAGTACTTC; cdr3_aa: CASSFSYEQYF; j_call: TRBJ2-7; v_call: TRBV7-2; clone_size: medium-sized; d_call: .
cdr3_nt: TGTGCCAGTAGTATCTCGCGGGTAGTCCCCCATGGCTACACCTTC; cdr3_aa: CASSISRVVPHGYTF; j_call: TRBJ1-2; v_call: TRBV19; clone_size: few; d_call: .
cdr3_nt: TGCGCCAGCAGCCAAGTGTATGAAAAACTGTTTTTT; cdr3_aa: CASSQVYEKLFF; j_call: TRBJ1-4; v_call: TRBV4-1; clone_size: .; d_call: .
cdr3_nt: TGTGCCAGCAGCTTAGGTCCCAGGATGGAGACCCAGTACTTC; cdr3_aa: CASSLGPRMETQYF; j_call: TRBJ2-5; v_call: TRBV7-2; clone_size: medium-sized; d_call: .
cdr3_nt: TGTGCCAGCAGTTACATTCTAAGGCACAGCCAAGAGACCCAGTACTTC; cdr3_aa: CASSYILRHSQETQYF; j_call: TRBJ2-5; v_call: TRBV6-2/TRBV6-3; clone_size: .; d_call: .
cdr3_nt: TGTGCCAGCAGTTACTTCGGACGGGGAGCTGGGAATGAGCAGTTCTTC; cdr3_aa: CASSYFGRGAGNEQFF; j_call: TRBJ2-1; v_call: TRBV6-5; clone_size: few; d_call: .
cdr3_nt: TGTGCCAGCCGGGGGCAGAACTCCTACGAGCAGTACTTC; cdr3_aa: CASRGQNSYEQYF; j_call: TRBJ2-7; v_call: TRBV6-1; clone_size: medium-sized; d_call: .
cdr3_nt: TGTGCCAGCAGTTCGAGCCACGGGGTCTCCTACAATGAGCAGTTCTTC; cdr3_aa: CASSSSHGVSYNEQFF; j_call: TRBJ2-1; v_call: TRBV28; clone_size: few; d_call: .
cdr3_nt: TGTGCCATCACCTCCCAGGGGCGGAAGGGCTACACCTTC; cdr3_aa: CAITSQGRKGYTF; j_call: TRBJ1-2; v_call: TRBV28; clone_size: few; d_call: .
cdr3_nt: TGTGCCAGCAGTGAAGACCCGAGGTCACCCCTCCACTTT; cdr3_aa: CASSEDPRSPLHF; j_call: TRBJ1-6; v_call: TRBV2; clone_size: few; d_call: .
cdr3_nt: TGCAGCGTGATAGCGGGTAGCTCCTACGAGCAGTACTTC; cdr3_aa: CSVIAGSSYEQYF; j_call: TRBJ2-7; v_call: TRBV29-1; clone_size: few; d_call: TRBD2
cdr3_nt: TGTGCCACCAGTGATCCTCCGGGACAGACCACAGATACGCAGTATTTT; cdr3_aa: CATSDPPGQTTDTQYF; j_call: TRBJ2-3; v_call: TRBV24-1; clone_size: .; d_call: TRBD1
cdr3_nt: TGTGCCAGCAGCTTATTGGGTGTCGTCCTGACTTTC; cdr3_aa: CASSLLGVVLTF; j_call: TRBJ2-6; v_call: TRBV11-3; clone_size: few; d_call: .
cdr3_nt: TGTGCCAGCAGCCCACTAGGTGGCGGGAGAGCGAATGAGCAGTTCTTC; cdr3_aa: CASSPLGGGRANEQFF; j_call: TRBJ2-1; v_call: TRBV7-9; clone_size: few; d_call: TRBD2
cdr3_nt: TGTGCCAGCAGCTCAAACTTGGGACAGGCGAACACTGAAGCTTTCTTT; cdr3_aa: CASSSNLGQANTEAFF; j_call: TRBJ1-1; v_call: TRBV11-2; clone_size: few; d_call: TRBD1
cdr3_nt: TGTGCCAGCAGTACGCAACAGGGGTGGACTGAAGCTTTCTTT; cdr3_aa: CASSTQQGWTEAFF; j_call: TRBJ1-1; v_call: TRBV6-2/TRBV6-3; clone_size: .; d_call: TRBD1
cdr3_nt: TGCGCCAGCAGCCAAGATCGTGACAGGGTTGTAGACGAGCAGTACTTC; cdr3_aa: CASSQDRDRVVDEQYF; j_call: TRBJ2-7; v_call: TRBV4-1; clone_size: .; d_call: TRBD1
cdr3_nt: TGTGCCAGCAGAACACAGGGGGCCGCGGGCGAGCAGTACTTC; cdr3_aa: CASRTQGAAGEQYF; j_call: TRBJ2-7; v_call: TRBV6-2/TRBV6-3; clone_size: .; d_call: TRBD1
cdr3_nt: TGTGCCAGCAGTGCCCTGACTAGCGGATACGAGCAGTACTTC; cdr3_aa: CASSALTSGYEQYF; j_call: TRBJ2-7; v_call: TRBV28; clone_size: .; d_call: TRBD2
cdr3_nt: TGTGCCAGCAGTTACCGGGACGGAAGCTCCTACGAGCAGTACTTC; cdr3_aa: CASSYRDGSSYEQYF; j_call: TRBJ2-7; v_call: TRBV27; clone_size: few; d_call: .
cdr3_nt: TGTGCCAGCAGCTTAGTACCTGGGTATGGCTACACCTTC; cdr3_aa: CASSLVPGYGYTF; j_call: TRBJ1-2; v_call: TRBV7-9; clone_size: few; d_call: .
cdr3_nt: TGTGCCAGTACCAAAAAGGGCGCCGCCCAAGAGACCCAGTACTTC; cdr3_aa: CASTKKGAAQETQYF; j_call: TRBJ2-5; v_call: TRBV19; clone_size: .; d_call: .
cdr3_nt: TGTGCCAGCAGCTTATTGAGGACAGGGGTATCCTCACCCCTCCACTTT; cdr3_aa: CASSLLRTGVSSPLHF; j_call: TRBJ1-6; v_call: TRBV7-9; clone_size: .; d_call: TRBD1
cdr3_nt: TGTGCCAGCAGTGTCCTCGGGACTCCCGACGAGCAGTACTTC; cdr3_aa: CASSVLGTPDEQYF; j_call: TRBJ2-7; v_call: TRBV27; clone_size: medium-sized; d_call: .
cdr3_nt: TGTGCCAGCAGCCAAGCTGCATTTGTCGGGGAGCTGTTTTTT; cdr3_aa: CASSQAAFVGELFF; j_call: TRBJ2-2; v_call: TRBV14; clone_size: .; d_call: .
cdr3_nt: TGTGCCAGCAGCCCTCCTTTAAAGGCCCCGAACACTGAAGCTTTCTTT; cdr3_aa: CASSPPLKAPNTEAFF; j_call: TRBJ1-1; v_call: TRBV21-1; clone_size: .; d_call: .
cdr3_nt: TGTGCCAGCAGCCCACTAGCGGGACGATACAATGAGCAGTTCTTC; cdr3_aa: CASSPLAGRYNEQFF; j_call: TRBJ2-1; v_call: TRBV6-2/TRBV6-3; clone_size: few; d_call: TRBD2
cdr3_nt: TGTGCCAGCAGCTTACTGCCAAGACTAGCGGGAGGGCGGGAACAAGAGACCCAGTACTTC; cdr3_aa: CASSLLPRLAGGREQETQYF; j_call: TRBJ2-5; v_call: TRBV7-2; clone_size: few; d_call: TRBD2
cdr3_nt: TGTGCCAGCAGTGAGCCTACTAGCGGCCTTAGGAATGAGCAGTTCTTC; cdr3_aa: CASSEPTSGLRNEQFF; j_call: TRBJ2-1; v_call: TRBV27; clone_size: .; d_call: TRBD2
cdr3_nt: TGTGCCAGCAGCTTTGAGGGGTTCGGTGAGCAGTTCTTC; cdr3_aa: CASSFEGFGEQFF; j_call: TRBJ2-1; v_call: TRBV7-9; clone_size: .; d_call: .
cdr3_nt: TGCAGTGCTCTGACAAAGGCCTACGAGCAGTACTTC; cdr3_aa: CSALTKAYEQYF; j_call: TRBJ2-7; v_call: TRBV20-1; clone_size: .; d_call: .
cdr3_nt: TGTGCCAGCAGTTTAACGAGGATCCGAGGCAATGAGCAGTTCTTC; cdr3_aa: CASSLTRIRGNEQFF; j_call: TRBJ2-1; v_call: TRBV28; clone_size: .; d_call: .
cdr3_nt: TGTGCCAGCAGTGATTATTCACCCCTCCACTTT; cdr3_aa: CASSDYSPLHF; j_call: TRBJ1-6; v_call: TRBV6-1; clone_size: .; d_call: .
cdr3_nt: TGCGCCAGCAGCCAAGATGTCTCGCAGGGGTCCTACGAGCAGTACTTC; cdr3_aa: CASSQDVSQGSYEQYF; j_call: TRBJ2-7; v_call: TRBV4-3; clone_size: few; d_call: .
cdr3_nt: TGTGCCAGCAGCCTGCGGGGGGTTGGAGAGCAGTTCTTC; cdr3_aa: CASSLRGVGEQFF; j_call: TRBJ2-1; v_call: TRBV4-2; clone_size: few; d_call: TRBD2
cdr3_nt: TGTGCCAGCAGCTTTCAAGGCCTGCAGAGGGCTAGCACAGATACGCAGTATTTT; cdr3_aa: CASSFQGLQRASTDTQYF; j_call: TRBJ2-3; v_call: TRBV7-9; clone_size: .; d_call: .
cdr3_nt: TGTGCCAGCAGTTTTCGGCCCCCTTCAGGAGATGGCTACACCTTC; cdr3_aa: CASSFRPPSGDGYTF; j_call: TRBJ1-2; v_call: TRBV27; clone_size: few; d_call: .
cdr3_nt: TGTGCCAGCAGCCAAGGCGGGAGTGGGAGCATTCAGTACTTC; cdr3_aa: CASSQGGSGSIQYF; j_call: TRBJ2-4; v_call: TRBV4-2; clone_size: .; d_call: TRBD2
cdr3_nt: TGTGCCAGCAGTTCAGGACAGTCTAGCTATGGCTACACCTTC; cdr3_aa: CASSSGQSSYGYTF; j_call: TRBJ1-2; v_call: TRBV12-3/TRBV12-4; clone_size: .; d_call: .
cdr3_nt: TGTGCCAGCAGTTTAGCGGGGCAGGGGGCACTCATTCAGTACTTC; cdr3_aa: CASSLAGQGALIQYF; j_call: TRBJ2-4; v_call: TRBV28; clone_size: .; d_call: TRBD1
cdr3_nt: TGTGCCAGCAGGGACCCGGCAGTTCAGCCCCAGCATTTT; cdr3_aa: CASRDPAVQPQHF; j_call: TRBJ1-5; v_call: TRBV6-1; clone_size: few; d_call: .
cdr3_nt: TGTGCCAGCAGTTCCCAACAGGGTCCCCAGGCCATATATTTT; cdr3_aa: CASSSQQGPQAIYF; j_call: TRBJ1-3; v_call: TRBV12-3/TRBV12-4; clone_size: .; d_call: .
cdr3_nt: TGTGCCAGCACCCCACAGGTGTACACAGATACGCAGTATTTT; cdr3_aa: CASTPQVYTDTQYF; j_call: TRBJ2-3; v_call: TRBV7-2; clone_size: medium-sized; d_call: .
cdr3_nt: TGCAGTGCTAGATCCCCTTTTGCGGGAGGAGGACATGAGCAGTTCTTC; cdr3_aa: CSARSPFAGGGHEQFF; j_call: TRBJ2-1; v_call: TRBV20-1; clone_size: .; d_call: TRBD2